The 2 T cell receptor beta chains below come from one sample, sequenced in a study of beta chain features in type 1 diabetes. The investigators reverse transcribed all of the isolated RNA, so they sequenced expressed TCRB transcripts. The method was immunoSEQ multiplex PCR; TCRdb's version includes in-frame clones alone and lacks a portion of them. The table shows 350,000 to 450,000 clones, with about 15% occurring only once. The source material was naive CD4+ T cells from blood. These receptors were obtained from a man aged 30 to 45 in good health.

The chain couples TRBV5-1 to TRBJ2-1; no clear D gene. This CDR3 region has 17 residues. Trimming shortened V by 0 bases and J by 5 bases, and 18 bases separated the two germline ends. Germline CDR1 is SGHRS and CDR2 is YFSETQ. CDR3 sequence: CASSLVPINQVDNEQFF. DNA of the CDR3: TGCGCCAGCAGCTTGGTCCCCATAAATCAGGTGGACAATGAGCAGTTCTTC.

The chain couples TRBV4-1 to TRBJ1-5; D is possibly TRBD1 (6 bases). The CDR3 is made up of 15 amino acids. V dropped 3 bases and J dropped 5 bases, with 14 bases sitting between them. The germline V gene has CDR1 MGHRA and CDR2 YSYEKL. CDR3 bases: TGCGCCAGCAGCCATGGTGCACAGGGTTATCAGCCCCAGCATTTT. It encodes CASSHGAQGYQPQHF.